This T cell receptor beta chain was retrieved from a study of molecular identifiers for immune sequencing clone quantification. Notes on the study in general: Clones of above 20 RNA copies carried over 98% of effector molecules; in naive cells they carried under 1%.

In this sample, this clonotype turned up many times. No antigen is known for it. RNA fractions of 10%, 30% or 50% and roughly 19,000 to 1,000,000 sorted cells were the source of naive CD8 libraries. One entry per CDR3 protein results from TCRdb running MiXCR on the PCR reads. Among about 97,000 distinct CDR3 sequences listed, 20% to 30% were seen once. The CDR3 extends over 17 amino acids. Trimming pared 2 bases from V and 4 bases from J, leaving 17 bases between. The sequencing sample was made of naive CD8+ T cells from blood, with Jurkat cell RNA spiked in. Regarding subset: FACS-sorted CD8+CD4-CCR7+CD45RA+ naive T cells. The chain has TRBV12-3 or TRBV12-4 and TRBJ2-2; a weak D match, TRBD1 (6 bases). The TCR sequence derives from a human donor in good health. Some libraries in this study had Jurkat cell RNA spiked in. The CDR3 region is CASSLSKTGSSTGELFF. The DNA of the CDR3 is TGTGCCAGCAGTTTATCGAAAACAGGGAGCAGCACCGGGGAGCTGTTTTTT.